The present entry profiles one T cell receptor beta chain with its context. Antigen: not known. These data belong to a study of breast tumors, draining lymph nodes, adjacent tissues. The lymph nodes were axillary draining lymph nodes from breast cancer patients. The CDR3 contains 15 residues. CDR1 SGDLS and CDR2 YYNGEE come from the germline V gene. Trimming stripped 4 bases from V and 5 bases from J, with 18 bases between. Study-level results: Compared with basal-like, luminal-like tumors shared significantly more repertoire with nontumor tissue.

TCRdb called the multiplex PCR reads again in MiXCR, with one record for every CDR3 protein. Of about 220,000 distinct CDR3 sequences listed, about 34% are singletons. Sequenced material: axillary lymph node tissue. The sequence was collected from a female donor with breast cancer. Some clones in this sample may be carry-over from other donors' samples. This sequence joins TRBV9 and TRBJ1-2; no definite D call. CDR3 nucleotides: TGTGCCAGCAGCCGCAAGGAAGGGAATGGATATGGCTACACCTTC. The encoded protein is CASSRKEGNGYGYTF.